The T cell receptor beta chain under discussion was sequenced for a study of blood T cells in healthy people across ages. Using a J-beta primer mix together with a sample-barcoded 5' primer, a second PCR was run for about 6 to 12 cycles. Every sample produced at least 3 million CDR3-containing paired-end reads. One entry per CDR3 protein results from TCRdb running MiXCR on the 5' RACE reads. In the table there are about 760,000 distinct CDR3 sequences, approximately 60% of which are singletons. This clonotype has only one observation. What it binds is unknown. The CDR3 extends over 14 amino acids. In germline, CDR1 is MDHEN, CDR2 SYDVKM. Trimming cost V 5 bases and J 7 bases, with 17 bases left between them. Study-level results: Age brought a roughly linear fall in TCR beta diversity measured per million T cells.

Staff drew around 10 milliliters of peripheral blood from each donor. Samples had at least 7 million PBMCs isolated from them. Sequenced: blood. The sequence was collected from a man aged 40-55 years in good health. The chain uses TRBV28 and TRBJ1-2; weak D call: TRBD1 (6 bases). For the CDR3, the DNA is TGTGCCAGCAGTCCCCTCCGGGACACCCTTGGCTACACCTTC. As protein: CASSPLRDTLGYTF.